The TCR beta chain described here comes from a study of CD8+ T cells in alopecia areata. General study findings and limits: Tofacitinib produced a significant decrease in scalp clonality and in expanded CD8+ clones among the top 100. The study found higher clonality in lesional than normal scalp, especially in alopecia totalis/universalis. While tofacitinib was given, many expanded lesional clones persisted in scalp and blood.

Regarding treatment: oral pan-JAK inhibitor, 5-10 mg twice daily. Investigators isolated RNA and reverse transcribed it into cDNA to act as the sequencing template. The data were produced by immunoSEQ multiplex PCR, yet TCRdb's version contains in-frame clones alone and is incomplete. The table lists around 200,000 clones, about three fifths of them singletons, with around 4% in the top ten. As regards this clone: The antigen is not known.

V lost 6 bases and J lost 7, with 16 bases in between. Germline CDR1 and CDR2: SQVTM and ANQGSEA. This CDR3 comprises 14 residues. This sequence originates from a human donor with alopecia areata. The chain joins TRBV29-1 to TRBJ1-6; TRBD1 might be the D (5 bases). The sample was CD4+ T cells sorted from blood, taken at week 4, from a patient treated with tofacitinib. The CDR3 DNA is TGCAGCGTGCGACCCGGGACGGAAAATTCACCCCTCCACTTT. Protein: CSVRPGTENSPLHF.